This T cell receptor (beta chain) was sequenced for a study of monozygotic twins with inflammatory bowel disease. Study-wide findings and caveats: Healthy co-twins, by inverse Simpson, had higher TCRbeta diversity than their siblings with IBD.

Looked up from germline, CDR1 is SGDLS and CDR2 is YYNGEE. The CDR3 extends over 16 amino acids. In eight separate reactions per sample, cDNA was generated. TCRdb re-called the 5' RACE reads; one entry per CDR3 protein, DNA not given. The sample has under 200,000 distinct CDR3 sequences. The draw for each donor consisted of a single 2.5 ml blood sample. With regard to this clonotype: Antigen specificity is unknown.

The chain combines TRBV9 with TRBJ2-3; TCRdb returns TRBD2, unconfirmable since there is no DNA. The specimen sequenced was blood. The sequence was obtained from a human donor with ulcerative colitis or Crohn's disease, or a healthy co-twin of an affected twin (not recorded which). The CDR3: CASSSRTLARTDTQYF.